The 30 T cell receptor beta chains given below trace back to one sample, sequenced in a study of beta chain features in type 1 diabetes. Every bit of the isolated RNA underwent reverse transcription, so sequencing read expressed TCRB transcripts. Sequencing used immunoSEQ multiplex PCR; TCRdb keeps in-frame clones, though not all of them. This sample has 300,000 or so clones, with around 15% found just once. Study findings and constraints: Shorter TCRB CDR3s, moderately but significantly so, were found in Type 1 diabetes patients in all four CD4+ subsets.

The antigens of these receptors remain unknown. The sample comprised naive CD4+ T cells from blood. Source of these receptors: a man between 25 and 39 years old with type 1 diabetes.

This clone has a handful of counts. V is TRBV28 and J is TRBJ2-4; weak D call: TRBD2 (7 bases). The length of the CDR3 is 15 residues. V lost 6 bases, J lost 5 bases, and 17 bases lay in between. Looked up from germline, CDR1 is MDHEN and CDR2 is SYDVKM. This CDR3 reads CASRGGGGGENIQYF. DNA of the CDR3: TGTGCCAGCAGAGGAGGGGGGGGCGGCGAAAACATTCAGTACTTC. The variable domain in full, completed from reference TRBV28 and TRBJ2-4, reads DVKVTQSSRYLVKRTGEKVFLECVQDMDHENMFWYRQDPGLGLRLIYFSYDVKMKEKGDIPEGYSVSREKKERFSLILESASTNQTSMYLCASRGGGGGENIQYFGAGTRLSVL.

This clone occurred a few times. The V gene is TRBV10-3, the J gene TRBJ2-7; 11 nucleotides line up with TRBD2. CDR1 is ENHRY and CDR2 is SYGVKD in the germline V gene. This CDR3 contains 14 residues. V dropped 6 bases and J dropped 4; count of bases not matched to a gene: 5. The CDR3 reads CAISLGLAEYEQYF. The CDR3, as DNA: TGTGCCATCAGCTTGGGACTAGCGGAATACGAGCAGTACTTC.

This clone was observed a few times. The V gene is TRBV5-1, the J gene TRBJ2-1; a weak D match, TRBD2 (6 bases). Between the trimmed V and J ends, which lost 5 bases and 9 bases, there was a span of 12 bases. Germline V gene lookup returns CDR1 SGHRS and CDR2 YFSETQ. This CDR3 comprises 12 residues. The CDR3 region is CASRMEGIEQFF. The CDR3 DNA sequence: TGCGCCAGCAGGATGGAGGGTATTGAGCAGTTCTTC. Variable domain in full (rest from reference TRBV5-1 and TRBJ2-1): KAGVTQTPRYLIKTRGQQVTLSCSPISGHRSVSWYQQTPGQGLQFLFEYFSETQRNKGNFPGRFSGRQFSNSRSEMNVSTLELGDSALYLCASRMEGIEQFFGPGTRLTVL.

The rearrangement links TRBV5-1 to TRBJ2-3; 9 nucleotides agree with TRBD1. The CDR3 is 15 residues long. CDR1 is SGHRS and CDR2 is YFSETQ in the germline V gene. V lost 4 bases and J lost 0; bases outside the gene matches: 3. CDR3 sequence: CASSPGTGSTDTQYF. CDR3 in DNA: TGCGCCAGCAGCCCCGGGACAGGGAGCACAGATACGCAGTATTTT.

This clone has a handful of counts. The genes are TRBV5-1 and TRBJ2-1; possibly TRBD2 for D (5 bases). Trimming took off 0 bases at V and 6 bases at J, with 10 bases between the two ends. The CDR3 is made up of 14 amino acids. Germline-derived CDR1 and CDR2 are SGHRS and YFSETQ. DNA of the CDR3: TGCGCCAGCAGCTTGGGAGGGCAGTCCAATGAGCAGTTCTTC. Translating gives CASSLGGQSNEQFF.

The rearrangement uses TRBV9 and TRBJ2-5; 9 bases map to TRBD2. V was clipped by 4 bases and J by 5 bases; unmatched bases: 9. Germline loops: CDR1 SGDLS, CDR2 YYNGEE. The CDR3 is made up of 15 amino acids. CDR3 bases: TGTGCCAGCAGCTCAGGACTAGCGACCGGTGAGACCCAGTACTTC. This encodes CASSSGLATGETQYF.

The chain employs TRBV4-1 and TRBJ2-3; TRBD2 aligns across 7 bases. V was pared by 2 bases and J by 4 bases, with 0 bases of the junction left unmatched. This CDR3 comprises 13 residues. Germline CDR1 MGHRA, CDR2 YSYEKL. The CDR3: CASSQLAADTQYF. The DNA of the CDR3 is TGCGCCAGCAGCCAACTAGCGGCAGATACGCAGTATTTT.

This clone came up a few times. CDR3 in DNA: TGTGCCATCAGTGATAGTAGCGGGAGTGGTGAGCAGTTCTTC. Protein: CAISDSSGSGEQFF. This rearrangement joins TRBV10-3 to TRBJ2-1, with 9 nucleotides matching TRBD2. CDR1 ENHRY and CDR2 SYGVKD come from the germline V gene. Losses at the gene ends were 3 bases for V and 9 bases for J; bases not matched to a gene: 6. This CDR3 comprises 14 residues.

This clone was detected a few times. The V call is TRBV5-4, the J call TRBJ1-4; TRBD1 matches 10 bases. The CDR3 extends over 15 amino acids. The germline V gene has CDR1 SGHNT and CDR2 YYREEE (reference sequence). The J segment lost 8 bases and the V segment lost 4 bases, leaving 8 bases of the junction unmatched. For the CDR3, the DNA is TGTGCCAGCAGCGAAGGGGGACAGGGGACAGAAAAACTGTTTTTT. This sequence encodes CASSEGGQGTEKLFF.

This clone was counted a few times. For the CDR3, the DNA is TGTGCCAGCAGCTTAGCTAGCGGGAGGGCCACTATTCAGTACTTC. Translating gives CASSLASGRATIQYF. The rearrangement uses TRBV7-3 and TRBJ2-4, with 12 bases matching TRBD2. The junction had 6 bases not matched to a gene; V was cut back by 2 bases and J by 10 bases. This CDR3 region has 15 residues. Germline values: CDR1 SGHTA, CDR2 FQGTGA.

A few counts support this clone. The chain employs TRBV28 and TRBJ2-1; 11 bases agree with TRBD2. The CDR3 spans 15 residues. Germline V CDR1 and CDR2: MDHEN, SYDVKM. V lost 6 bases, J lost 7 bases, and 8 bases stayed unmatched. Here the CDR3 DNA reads TGTGCCAGCAGGGGGGGGCTAGCGGGAGGAAATGAGCAGTTCTTC. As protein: CASRGGLAGGNEQFF. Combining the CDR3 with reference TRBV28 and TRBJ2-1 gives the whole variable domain DVKVTQSSRYLVKRTGEKVFLECVQDMDHENMFWYRQDPGLGLRLIYFSYDVKMKEKGDIPEGYSVSREKKERFSLILESASTNQTSMYLCASRGGLAGGNEQFFGPGTRLTVL.

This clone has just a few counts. The DNA of the CDR3 is TGTGCCAGCAGTGAGAATGAGGGGACTAGCACTGAAGCTTTCTTT. Translating it yields CASSENEGTSTEAFF. The chain employs TRBV6-4 and TRBJ1-1, with TRBD1 as a possible D gene (5 bases). V lost 3 bases, J lost 4 bases, and 15 bases lay in between. The CDR3 is made up of 15 amino acids. CDR1 and CDR2 from the germline V gene are MRHNA and SNTAGT.

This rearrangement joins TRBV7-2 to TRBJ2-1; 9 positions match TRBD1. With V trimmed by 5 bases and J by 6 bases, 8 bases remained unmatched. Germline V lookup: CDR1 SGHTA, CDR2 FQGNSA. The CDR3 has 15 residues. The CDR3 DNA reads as TGTGCCAGCAGCGTCGGGACAGGGCCAAGCAATGAGCAGTTCTTC. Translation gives CASSVGTGPSNEQFF.

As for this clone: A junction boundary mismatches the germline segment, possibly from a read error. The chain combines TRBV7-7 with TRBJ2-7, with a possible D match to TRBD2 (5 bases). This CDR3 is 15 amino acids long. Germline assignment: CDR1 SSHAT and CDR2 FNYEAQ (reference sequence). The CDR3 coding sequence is TGTGCTAGCAGCCCGACCTTCAGCGGACCCTACGAGCAGTACTTC. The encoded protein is CASSPTFSGPYEQYF. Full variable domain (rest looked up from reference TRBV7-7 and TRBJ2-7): GAGVSQSPRYKVTKRGQDVTLRCDPISSHATLYWYQQALGQGPEFLTYFNYEAQPDKSGLPSDRFSAERPEGSISTLTIQRTEQRDSAMYRCASSPTFSGPYEQYFGPGTRLTVT.

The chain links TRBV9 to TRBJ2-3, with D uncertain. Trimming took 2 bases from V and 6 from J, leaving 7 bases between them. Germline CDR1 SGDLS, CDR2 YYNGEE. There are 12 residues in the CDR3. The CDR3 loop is CASSVSTDTQYF. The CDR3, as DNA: TGTGCCAGCAGCGTCAGTACGGATACGCAGTATTTT.

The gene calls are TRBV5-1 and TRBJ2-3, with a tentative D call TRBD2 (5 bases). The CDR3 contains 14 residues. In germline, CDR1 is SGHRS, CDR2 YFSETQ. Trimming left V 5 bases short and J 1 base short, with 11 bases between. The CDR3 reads CASRGSGGTDTQYF. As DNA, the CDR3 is TGCGCCAGCAGAGGGAGTGGAGGCACAGATACGCAGTATTTT.

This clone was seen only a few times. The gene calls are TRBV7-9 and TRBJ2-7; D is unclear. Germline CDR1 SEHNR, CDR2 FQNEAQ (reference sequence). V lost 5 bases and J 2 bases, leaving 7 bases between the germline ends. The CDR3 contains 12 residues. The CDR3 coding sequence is TGTGCCAGCAGCCTAGGCGCCTACGAGCAGTACTTC. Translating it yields CASSLGAYEQYF.

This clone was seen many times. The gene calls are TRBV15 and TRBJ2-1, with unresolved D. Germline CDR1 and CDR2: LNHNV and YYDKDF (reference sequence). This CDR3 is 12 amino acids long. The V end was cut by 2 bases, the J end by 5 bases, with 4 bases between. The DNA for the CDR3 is TGTGCCACCAGCAGACTAAACAATGAGCAGTTCTTC. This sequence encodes CATSRLNNEQFF.

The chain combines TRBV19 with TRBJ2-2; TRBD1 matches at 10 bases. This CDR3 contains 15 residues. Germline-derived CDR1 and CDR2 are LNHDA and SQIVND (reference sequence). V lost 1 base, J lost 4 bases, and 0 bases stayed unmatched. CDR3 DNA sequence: TGTGCCAGTAGTATAGGGGACAGGGGCACCGGGGAGCTGTTTTTT. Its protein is CASSIGDRGTGELFF.

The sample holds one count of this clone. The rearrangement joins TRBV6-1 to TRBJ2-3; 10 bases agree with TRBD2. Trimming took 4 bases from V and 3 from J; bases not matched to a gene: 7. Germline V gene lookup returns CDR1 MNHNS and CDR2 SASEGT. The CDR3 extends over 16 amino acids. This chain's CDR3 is CASSAASGSRTDTQYF. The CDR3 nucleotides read TGTGCCAGCAGTGCCGCTAGCGGGAGTAGGACAGATACGCAGTATTTT.

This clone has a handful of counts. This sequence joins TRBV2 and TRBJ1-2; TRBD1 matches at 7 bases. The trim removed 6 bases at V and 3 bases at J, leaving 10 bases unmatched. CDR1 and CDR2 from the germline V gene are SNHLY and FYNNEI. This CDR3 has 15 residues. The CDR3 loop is CASSENAGGYYGYTF. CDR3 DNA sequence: TGTGCCAGCAGCGAGAATGCAGGGGGATACTATGGCTACACCTTC.

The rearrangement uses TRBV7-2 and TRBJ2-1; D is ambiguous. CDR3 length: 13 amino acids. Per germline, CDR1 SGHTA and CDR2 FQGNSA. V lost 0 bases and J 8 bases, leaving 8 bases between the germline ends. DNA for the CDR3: TGTGCCAGCAGCTTAGCGCCAAGCGATGAGCAGTTCTTC. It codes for CASSLAPSDEQFF.

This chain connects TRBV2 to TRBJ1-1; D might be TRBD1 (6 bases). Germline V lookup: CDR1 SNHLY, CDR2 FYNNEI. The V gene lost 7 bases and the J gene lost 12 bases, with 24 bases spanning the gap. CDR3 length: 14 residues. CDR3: CASMGQKSPKGTFF. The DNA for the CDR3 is TGTGCCAGCATGGGACAAAAATCGCCGAAGGGAACTTTCTTT.

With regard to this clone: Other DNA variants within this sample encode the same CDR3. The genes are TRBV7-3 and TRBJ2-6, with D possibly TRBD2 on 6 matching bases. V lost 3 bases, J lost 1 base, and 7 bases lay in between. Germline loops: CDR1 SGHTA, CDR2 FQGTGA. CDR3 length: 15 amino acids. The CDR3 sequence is CASSLSGSGANVLTF. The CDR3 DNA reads TGTGCCAGCAGCTTGAGCGGGTCTGGGGCCAACGTCCTGACTTTC.

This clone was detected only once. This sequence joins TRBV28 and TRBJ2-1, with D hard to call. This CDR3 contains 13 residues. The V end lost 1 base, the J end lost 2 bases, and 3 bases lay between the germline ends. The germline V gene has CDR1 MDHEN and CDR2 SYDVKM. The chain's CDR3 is CASSLYTYNEQFF. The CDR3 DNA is TGTGCCAGCAGTTTATATACCTACAATGAGCAGTTCTTC.

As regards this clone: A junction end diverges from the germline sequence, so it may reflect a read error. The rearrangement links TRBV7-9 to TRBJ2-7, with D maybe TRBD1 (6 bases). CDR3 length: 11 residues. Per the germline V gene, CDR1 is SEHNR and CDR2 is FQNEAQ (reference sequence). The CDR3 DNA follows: TGTGCCAGCAGCTTAGCTGGGGGCTGGAACTTC. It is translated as CASSLAGGWNF.

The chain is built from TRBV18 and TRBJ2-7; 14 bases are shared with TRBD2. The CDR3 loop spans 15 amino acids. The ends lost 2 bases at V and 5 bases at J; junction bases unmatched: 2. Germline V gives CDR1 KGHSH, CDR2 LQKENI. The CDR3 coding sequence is TGTGCCAGCTCACCAGGGACTAGCGGGAGTGACGAGCAGTACTTC. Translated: CASSPGTSGSDEQYF.

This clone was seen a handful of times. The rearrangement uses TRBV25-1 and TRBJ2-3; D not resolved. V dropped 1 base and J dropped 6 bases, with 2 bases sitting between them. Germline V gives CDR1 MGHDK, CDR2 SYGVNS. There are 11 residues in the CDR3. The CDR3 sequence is CASSESDTQYF. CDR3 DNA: TGTGCCAGCAGTGAATCGGATACGCAGTATTTT.

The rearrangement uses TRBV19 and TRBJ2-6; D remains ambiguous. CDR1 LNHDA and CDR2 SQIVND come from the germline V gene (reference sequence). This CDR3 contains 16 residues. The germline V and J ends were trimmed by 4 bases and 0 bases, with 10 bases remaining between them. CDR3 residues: CASSRYTNSGANVLTF. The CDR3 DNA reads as TGTGCCAGTAGTAGGTATACTAACTCTGGGGCCAACGTCCTGACTTTC. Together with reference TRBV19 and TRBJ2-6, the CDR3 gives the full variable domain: DGGITQSPKYLFRKEGQNVTLSCEQNLNHDAMYWYRQDPGQGLRLIYYSQIVNDFQKGDIAEGYSVSREKKESFPLTVTSAQKNPTAFYLCASSRYTNSGANVLTFGAGSRLTVL.

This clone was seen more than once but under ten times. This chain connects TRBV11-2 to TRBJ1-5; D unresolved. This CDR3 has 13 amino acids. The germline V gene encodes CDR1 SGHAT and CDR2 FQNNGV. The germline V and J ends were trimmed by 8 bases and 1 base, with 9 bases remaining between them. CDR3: CASSGGSNQPQHF. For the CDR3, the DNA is TGTGCCAGCTCGGGAGGGAGCAATCAGCCCCAGCATTTT.